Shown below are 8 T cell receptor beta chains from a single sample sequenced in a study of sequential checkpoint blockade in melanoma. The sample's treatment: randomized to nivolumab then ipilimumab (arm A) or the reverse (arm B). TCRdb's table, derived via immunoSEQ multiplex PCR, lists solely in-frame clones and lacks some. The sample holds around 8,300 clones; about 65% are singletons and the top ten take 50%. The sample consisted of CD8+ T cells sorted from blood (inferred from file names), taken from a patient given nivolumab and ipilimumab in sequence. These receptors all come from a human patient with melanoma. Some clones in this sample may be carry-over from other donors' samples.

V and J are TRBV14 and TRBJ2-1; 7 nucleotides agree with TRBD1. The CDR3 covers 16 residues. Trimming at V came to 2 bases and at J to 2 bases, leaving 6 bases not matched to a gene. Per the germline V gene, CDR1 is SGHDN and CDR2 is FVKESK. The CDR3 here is CASSQYSGTAYNEQFF. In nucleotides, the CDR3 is TGTGCCAGCAGCCAATATTCCGGGACAGCCTACAATGAGCAGTTCTTC. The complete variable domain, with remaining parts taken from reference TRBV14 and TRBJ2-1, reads EAGVTQFPSHSVIEKGQTVTLRCDPISGHDNLYWYRRVMGKEIKFLLHFVKESKQDESGMPNNRFLAERTGGTYSTLKVQPAELEDSGVYFCASSQYSGTAYNEQFFGPGTRLTVL.

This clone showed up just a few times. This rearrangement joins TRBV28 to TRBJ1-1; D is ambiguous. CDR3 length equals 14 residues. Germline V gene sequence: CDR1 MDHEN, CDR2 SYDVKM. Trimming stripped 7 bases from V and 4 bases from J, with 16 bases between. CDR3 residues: CASIPTRVSTEAFF. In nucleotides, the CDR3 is TGTGCCAGCATCCCAACGCGAGTGAGCACTGAAGCTTTCTTT.

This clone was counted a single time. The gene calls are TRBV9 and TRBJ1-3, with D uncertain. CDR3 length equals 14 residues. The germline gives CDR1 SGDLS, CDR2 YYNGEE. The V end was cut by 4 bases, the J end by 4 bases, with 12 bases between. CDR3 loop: CASSPKFGGNTIYF. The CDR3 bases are TGTGCCAGCAGCCCGAAATTCGGGGGAAACACCATATATTTT.

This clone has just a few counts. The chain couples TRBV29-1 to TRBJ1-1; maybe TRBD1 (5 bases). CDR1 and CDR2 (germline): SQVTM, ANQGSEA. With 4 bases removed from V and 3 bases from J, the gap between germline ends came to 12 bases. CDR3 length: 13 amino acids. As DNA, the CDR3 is TGCAGCGTTGGCGGAGGAGGGGACACTGAAGCTTTCTTT. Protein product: CSVGGGGDTEAFF.

The CDR3 loop reads CASSGLTRLNTGELFF. As DNA, the CDR3 is TGTGCCAGCAGCGGACTAACCCGCCTGAACACCGGGGAGCTGTTTTTT. The chain has TRBV9 and TRBJ2-2; D possibly corresponds to TRBD2 (5 bases). This CDR3 is 16 amino acids long. Germline CDR1 and CDR2: SGDLS and YYNGEE. The ends were cut back, 3 bases at V and 1 base at J, with 13 bases in the middle.

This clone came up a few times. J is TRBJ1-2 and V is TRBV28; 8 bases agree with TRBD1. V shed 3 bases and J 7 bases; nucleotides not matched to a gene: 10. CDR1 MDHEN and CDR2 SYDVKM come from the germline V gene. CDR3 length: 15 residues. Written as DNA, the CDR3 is TGTGCCAGCAGTTTCGTGGGCAGGGGGCATGGTGGCTACACCTTC. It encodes CASSFVGRGHGGYTF.

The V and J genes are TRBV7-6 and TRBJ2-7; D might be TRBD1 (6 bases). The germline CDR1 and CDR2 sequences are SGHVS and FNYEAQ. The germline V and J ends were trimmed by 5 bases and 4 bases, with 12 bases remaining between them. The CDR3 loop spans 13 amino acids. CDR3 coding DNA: TGTGCCAGCAGCATAAACAGGGTTTACGAGCAGTACTTC. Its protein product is CASSINRVYEQYF.

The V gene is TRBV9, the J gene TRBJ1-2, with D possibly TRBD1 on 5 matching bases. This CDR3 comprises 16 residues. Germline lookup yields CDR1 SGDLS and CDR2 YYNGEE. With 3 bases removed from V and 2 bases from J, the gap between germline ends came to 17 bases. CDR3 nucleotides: TGTGCCAGCAGCGGGAGTGAACAGGATGGGAACTATGGCTACACCTTC. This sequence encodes CASSGSEQDGNYGYTF.